These T cell receptor beta chains were read from a single sample in a study of CD8 T cells in Susac syndrome. Each CDR3 protein gets one entry after TCRdb re-called the immunoSEQ multiplex PCR reads with MiXCR. Of under 250,000 distinct CDR3 sequences in the sample, just under 95% were seen once. The specimen was CD4+ T cells from PBMCs. All receptors come from a human donor with multiple sclerosis. The CDR3 runs from the conserved cysteine through the conserved F or W. Each record gives: V gene, clone size, D gene, J gene, CDR3 DNA, CDR3 protein. The D gene is left open where the match is weak. Rows give clone size only sometimes, using once, few, many, or a class for an expanded clone.

TRBV19	-	TRBD1	TRBJ1-6	TGTGCCAGTAGTCCCACGGGACAGCGTAATTCACCCCTCCACTTT	CASSPTGQRNSPLHF
TRBV6-6	-	TRBD1	TRBJ1-3	TGTGCCAGCAGTATAGGACAGGGGTCCATTGGAAACACCATATATTTT	CASSIGQGSIGNTIYF
TRBV20-1	-	TRBD1	TRBJ2-7	TGCAGTGCTAGAGGTCTCCGAGGGGGCCTGGACGAGCAGTACTTC	CSARGLRGGLDEQYF
TRBV5-6	-	-	TRBJ2-4	TGTGCCAGCAGCTTGCTGGACGTTAACAAAAACATTCAGTACTTC	CASSLLDVNKNIQYF
TRBV7-6	-	TRBD2	TRBJ2-3	TGTGCCAGCAGCGCGGGACTAGCGGGGGGAGTGGGGTCGCAGTATTTT	CASSAGLAGGVGSQYF
TRBV7-9	-	TRBD2	TRBJ2-2	TGTGCCAGCAGCTTAATACTAGCGGGGGGCGCTTTCGGGGAGCTGTTTTTT	CASSLILAGGAFGELFF
TRBV5-4	-	TRBD2	TRBJ2-3	TGTGCCAGCAGCCCATCGACTAGCGCGACCACAGATACGCAGTATTTT	CASSPSTSATTDTQYF
TRBV29-1	-	-	TRBJ1-6	TGCAGCGTGGCATCCGAGGGTAATTCACCCCTCCACTTT	CSVASEGNSPLHF
TRBV6-5	-	TRBD1	TRBJ1-2	TGTGCCAGCAGGACAGGGGATGGCTACACCTTC	CASRTGDGYTF
TRBV29-1	-	-	TRBJ1-1	TGCAGCGTTGAGACAGCCCCGAACACTGAAGCTTTCTTT	CSVETAPNTEAFF
TRBV20-1	-	-	TRBJ2-5	TGCAGTGCTAGATCCCCTCGGGGGACCGAAGAGACCCAGTACTTC	CSARSPRGTEETQYF
TRBV29-1	-	-	TRBJ1-2	TGCAGCGTGGGGGAGGGGGGAGAATCCTATGGCTACACCTTC	CSVGEGGESYGYTF
TRBV7-9	-	TRBD1	TRBJ2-1	TGTGCCAGCAGCCCCCGGACAGGCGACGATGAGCAGTTCTTC	CASSPRTGDDEQFF
TRBV24-1	-	-	TRBJ2-1	TGTGCCACCAGTGATTTCGGCCTCGATAATCTCAATGAGCAGTTCTTC	CATSDFGLDNLNEQFF
TRBV14	-	-	TRBJ1-6	TGTGCCAGCAGCCAACGGGACACCTATAATTCACCCCTCCACTTT	CASSQRDTYNSPLHF
TRBV5-1	-	-	TRBJ2-3	TGCGCCAGCAAGGGTGGGGGGGCCACCCCGGACACAGATACGCAGTATTTT	CASKGGGATPDTDTQYF
TRBV11-1	-	-	TRBJ2-5	TGTGCCAGCACCAAAAACCCCCCCGGACTTGGGGGAGAGACCCAGTACTTC	CASTKNPPGLGGETQYF
TRBV15	-	-	TRBJ1-5	TGTGCCACCAGCAGTCACGGGGGACCGGTCAATCAGCCCCAGCATTTT	CATSSHGGPVNQPQHF
TRBV27	-	-	TRBJ2-1	TGTGCCAGCAGCTCTGGGAGCCGTGAGCAGTTCTTC	CASSSGSREQFF
TRBV3-1	-	TRBD1	TRBJ1-2	TGTGCCAGCAGCCCGCGAGCGGGACAGGGGAACTATGGCTACACCTTC	CASSPRAGQGNYGYTF
TRBV5-1	once	-	TRBJ1-5	TGCGCCAGCAGCCCGGGAAATGGATTATGGCAGCCCCAGCATTTT	CASSPGNGLWQPQHF
TRBV7-3	-	-	TRBJ1-2	TGTGCCAGCAGCACTTTCACCCGGAGGGGCTACACCTTC	CASSTFTRRGYTF
TRBV6-2/TRBV6-3	-	TRBD1	TRBJ2-5	TGTGCCAGCAGTTACCCGACAGGGGGAGAGGAGACCCAGTACTTC	CASSYPTGGEETQYF
TRBV6-1	-	-	TRBJ2-3	TGTGCCAGCGGCACCGGGACTATAGGGGGTTACACAGATACGCAGTATTTT	CASGTGTIGGYTDTQYF
TRBV6-1	once	-	TRBJ2-5	TGTGCCAGCAGGCCTACAGGAGGGGCCAGTGTAGAGACCCAGTACTTC	CASRPTGGASVETQYF
TRBV3-1	-	-	TRBJ2-2	TGTGCCAGCAGCCAGGTTCGGCAGGAGACCGGGGAGCTGTTTTTT	CASSQVRQETGELFF
TRBV29-1	-	TRBD2	TRBJ2-2	TGCAGCGTATCATCCTCCGCGGCGGGAGAGGGCACCGGGGAGCTGTTTTTT	CSVSSSAAGEGTGELFF